Here is one T cell receptor beta chain with its context. There is no known antigen for this receptor. No qualities accompany the bases; no much larger clone lies one base away. This sample was included in a study of control samples from healthy donors and cancer patients (dated by TCRdb to 2020 to 2021). Receptor libraries were prepared by the immunoSEQ multiplex PCR assay. TCRdb provides this immuneACCESS table in a form limited to in-frame rearrangements. Some clones are lacking; in checked studies, under half of them reflect an unresolved V gene, and why the rest are absent is not known. The sample profile shows about 100,000 clones; just under 85% of them were found once. Roughly 6.5% of the sample goes to the ten largest clones. CDR1 and CDR2, per the germline V gene (reference sequence), are GTSNPN and SVGIG. V loses 0 bases, J loses 2 bases, and the germline ends lie 10 bases apart. There are 15 amino acids in the CDR3, from cysteine to phenylalanine inclusive. The sequence is cut down to CDR3 DNA, 45 bases in frame from base 1.

This receptor chain uses TRBV30 and TRBJ2-2, with TRBD1 perhaps the D gene, on 5 matching bases. The sequencing sample was made of blood. This sequence originates from a man younger than 35 in good health. The CDR3 is CAWSVRTYNTGELFF. The DNA is TGTGCCTGGAGTGTTAGGACATACAACACCGGGGAGCTGTTTTTT. Beyond the CDR3, the reference TRBV30 and TRBJ2-2 genes provide the residues; the full variable domain reads: SQTIHQWPATLVQPVGSPLSLECTVEGTSNPNLYWYRQAAGRGLQLLFYSVGIGQISSEVPQNLSASRPQDRQFILSSKKLLLSDSGFYLCAWSVRTYNTGELFFGEGSRLTVL.